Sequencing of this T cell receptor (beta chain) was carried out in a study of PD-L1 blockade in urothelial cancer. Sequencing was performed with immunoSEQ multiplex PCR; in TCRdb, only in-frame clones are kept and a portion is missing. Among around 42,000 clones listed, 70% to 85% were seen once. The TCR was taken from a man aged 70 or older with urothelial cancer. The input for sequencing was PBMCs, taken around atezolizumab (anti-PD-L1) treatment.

The CDR3 coding sequence is TGCGCCAGCAGCTTGGAACGAGGTGGCTACACCTTC. As protein: CASSLERGGYTF. J is TRBJ1-2 and V is TRBV5-1; no reliable D call. This CDR3 is built from 12 residues. Per germline, CDR1 SGHRS and CDR2 YFSETQ. Trimming stripped 0 bases from V and 7 bases from J, with 7 bases between.